This passage covers 24 T cell receptor beta chains from one sample sequenced in a study of regulatory T cells in long-lasting Graves disease. Time point specified: newly diagnosed GD, antithyroid drugs for less than 3 months. Making the TCR library involved RNA that had been extracted from PBMCs. Assembly of TCR beta libraries relied on iRepertoire HTBI primers together with Arm-PCR of CDR3 regions. TCRdb re-called the multiplex PCR reads through MiXCR, storing one row per CDR3 protein. The data show 450,000 to 600,000 distinct CDR3 sequences, around 15% seen once. The data were also submitted as part of a second study, on T cells in Graves' hyperthyroidism and ophthalmopathy.

The sequenced sample was peripheral blood mononuclear cells (PBMCs), obtained at new diagnosis, from a patient treated with antithyroid drugs. Receptors were obtained from a man aged 35-49 years with Graves disease.

This clonotype showed up many times. The rearrangement uses TRBV5-1 and TRBJ2-5; D is possibly TRBD1 or TRBD2 (5 bases each). The V end lost 4 bases, the J end lost 2 bases, and 18 bases lay between the germline ends. This CDR3 is built from 16 residues. Germline V gives CDR1 SGHRS, CDR2 YFSETQ. CDR3 loop: CASSPDMGRPQETQYF. For the CDR3, the DNA is TGCGCCAGCAGCCCGGATATGGGACGACCTCAAGAGACCCAGTACTTC.

This clonotype was observed at least ten times. This chain joins TRBV28 and TRBJ2-1, with TRBD2 matching 7 bases. Germline CDR1 MDHEN, CDR2 SYDVKM. The CDR3 spans 16 residues. Trimming took 6 bases from V and 4 from J; bases not matched to a gene: 12. The CDR3 DNA is TGTGCCAGCAGCCCTAATGGGTGGGAGGGGTACAATGAGCAGTTCTTC. Its protein is CASSPNGWEGYNEQFF.

The rearrangement uses TRBV15 and TRBJ1-2; 7 positions match TRBD1. The CDR3 has 17 amino acids. Germline CDR1 is LNHNV and CDR2 is YYDKDF (reference sequence). Trimming removed 3 bases from V and 1 base from J; junction bases left unmatched: 11. The CDR3 reads CATSRGTALHLNYGYTF. The CDR3 nucleotides read TGTGCCACCAGCAGGGGGACAGCACTACACCTTAACTATGGCTACACCTTC.

The chain carries TRBV30 and TRBJ1-5; the D is unclear. Per the germline V gene, CDR1 is GTSNPN and CDR2 is SVGIG (reference sequence). V was trimmed by 2 bases and J by 0 bases, leaving 8 bases between them. CDR3 length: 14 amino acids. CDR3 sequence (DNA): TGTGCCTGGAGTTGGACTACTAGCAATCAGCCCCAGCATTTT. This sequence encodes CAWSWTTSNQPQHF.

Ten or more counts support this clonotype. The V call is TRBV5-1, the J call TRBJ2-1, with 14 nucleotides matching TRBD2. Germline V CDR1 and CDR2: SGHRS, YFSETQ. The length of the CDR3 is 22 residues. The V gene end was trimmed by 1 base and the J gene end by 2 bases; junction bases not matched to a gene: 17. In nucleotides, the CDR3 is TGCGCCAGCAGCTTGAGGTGGGGGACTAGCGGGAGTTCCATGGGGGCCTACAATGAGCAGTTCTTC. Residues: CASSLRWGTSGSSMGAYNEQFF.

V and J are TRBV20-1 and TRBJ2-3; a possible D gene is TRBD1 (5 bases). The CDR3 is 14 amino acids. The ends were cut back, 0 bases at V and 3 bases at J, with 10 bases in the middle. Germline lookup yields CDR1 DFQATT and CDR2 SNEGSKA (reference sequence). The CDR3 sequence: CSARDTKGTDTQYF. The CDR3 DNA reads as TGCAGTGCTAGAGATACAAAGGGGACAGATACGCAGTATTTT.

This clonotype was found many times. Here the CDR3 reads CASRRVVTDTQYF. CDR3 coding DNA: TGTGCCAGCAGACGTGTGGTAACAGATACGCAGTATTTT. The genes are TRBV6-1 and TRBJ2-3, with D unresolved. The CDR3 is 13 amino acids. Germline CDR1 MNHNS, CDR2 SASEGT. Trimming left V 6 bases short and J 3 bases short, with 10 bases between.

This clonotype was found a few times. The chain joins TRBV6-1 to TRBJ1-4; 10 bases line up with TRBD1. In germline, CDR1 is MNHNS, CDR2 SASEGT. The V and J ends lost 5 bases and 5 bases, in that order; junction bases with no gene match: 2. CDR3 length: 14 amino acids. The CDR3 spells CASSTGQGNEKLFF. Written as DNA, the CDR3 is TGTGCCAGCAGTACGGGACAGGGGAATGAAAAACTGTTTTTT.

This clonotype was seen ten or more times. The J gene is TRBJ2-7, the V gene TRBV2; D ambiguous. There are 13 residues in the CDR3. The germline CDR1 and CDR2 sequences are SNHLY and FYNNEI. Between the trimmed V and J ends, which lost 5 bases and 4 bases, there was a span of 12 bases. The CDR3 region is CASSPGRGYEQYF. The CDR3 DNA follows: TGTGCCAGCAGTCCGGGTAGAGGTTACGAGCAGTACTTC. Looking up the rest from reference TRBV2 and TRBJ2-7 gives the full variable domain: EPEVTQTPSHQVTQMGQEVILRCVPISNHLYFYWYRQILGQKVEFLVSFYNNEISEKSEIFDDQFSVERPDGSNFTLKIRSTKLEDSAMYFCASSPGRGYEQYFGPGTRLTVT.

This clonotype was counted only a few times. This CDR3 is missing its conserved last phenylalanine or tryptophan, likely due to a read error. J is TRBJ2-5 and V is TRBV18; tentative D call: TRBD1 (5 bases). V was cut by 2 bases and J by 3 bases, with 13 bases left in between. The CDR3 totals 15 residues. CDR1 is KGHSH and CDR2 is LQKENI in the germline V gene. Here the CDR3 reads CASSPRGGGEETQYL. CDR3 bases: TGTGCCAGCTCACCAAGGGGTGGCGGCGAAGAGACCCAGTACTTA.

This clonotype was seen a few times. CDR3 amino acids: CASRPTSSYNEQFF. The CDR3 region has the DNA TGTGCCAGCCGCCCTACGAGCTCCTACAATGAGCAGTTCTTC. The chain is built from TRBV12-3 or TRBV12-4 and TRBJ2-1; D remains ambiguous. This CDR3 contains 14 residues. Trimming removed 8 bases at V and 0 bases at J, with 11 bases between.

This clonotype has ten or more counts. V usage is TRBV2 and J usage is TRBJ2-6; TRBD2 might be the D (6 bases). CDR3 length equals 15 residues. The V end was cut by 5 bases, the J end by 2 bases, with 10 bases between. CDR1 is SNHLY and CDR2 is FYNNEI in the germline V gene. The CDR3: CASSPGTPGANVLTF. CDR3 coding DNA: TGTGCCAGCAGTCCAGGGACTCCTGGGGCCAACGTCCTGACTTTC.

The genes are TRBV18 and TRBJ1-6; D uncertain. Trimming took off 2 bases at V and 0 bases at J, with 14 bases between the two ends. Germline V gene data show CDR1 as KGHSH and CDR2 as LQKENI. The CDR3 runs 18 residues. The CDR3 loop reads CASSPVALRSSYNSPLHF. The CDR3 DNA reads TGTGCCAGCTCACCAGTGGCACTCCGGAGCTCCTATAATTCACCCCTCCACTTT.

Comments on this clonotype: This clone may be a read error of a much larger clone one base away. This sequence joins TRBV12-3 or TRBV12-4 and TRBJ2-1; D not certain. There are 13 residues in the CDR3. The V end lost 4 bases, the J end lost 3 bases, and 7 bases lay between the germline ends. In DNA, the CDR3 is TGTGCCAGCAGTTCTGACCACTACAATGAGCAGTTCTTC. Encoded protein: CASSSDHYNEQFF.

The chain combines TRBV29-1 with TRBJ1-1, with TRBD1 matching 9 bases. This CDR3 contains 16 residues. CDR1 SQVTM and CDR2 ANQGSEA come from the germline V gene. The V and J ends lost 8 bases and 4 bases, in that order; junction bases with no gene match: 17. The CDR3 bases are TGCAGCTTGGGGGGGCACAGGGGGCTAGGAGGCACTGAAGCTTTCTTT. Residues: CSLGGHRGLGGTEAFF.

The genes are TRBV7-6 and TRBJ1-3; D might be TRBD1 (6 bases). V shed 5 bases and J shed 4 bases, with 12 bases lying between them. There are 14 residues in the CDR3. CDR1 is SGHVS and CDR2 is FNYEAQ in the germline V gene. CDR3 nucleotide sequence: TGTGCCAGCAGCGCAGGGGACAACGGAAACACCATATATTTT. It yields the protein CASSAGDNGNTIYF.

On this clonotype itself: Just one base apart from a much larger clone, this may be a read error. No conserved phenylalanine or tryptophan is present at the end of the CDR3, so a read error is the likely explanation. The chain employs TRBV7-9 and TRBJ2-1, with 8 bases that match TRBD1. Per the germline V gene, CDR1 is SEHNR and CDR2 is FQNEAQ (reference sequence). The CDR3 extends over 13 amino acids. V shed 5 bases and J 6 bases; nucleotides not matched to a gene: 3. The CDR3 here is CASSRTGSNEQFL. The DNA for the CDR3 is TGTGCCAGCAGCCGGACAGGGTCCAATGAGCAGTTCCTC.

This clonotype was seen ten or more times. This rearrangement joins TRBV3-1 to TRBJ2-7; possible D gene TRBD2, 5 bases. Trimming pared 4 bases from V and 9 bases from J, leaving 16 bases between. Germline lookup yields CDR1 LGHDT and CDR2 YNNKEL (reference sequence). The CDR3 runs 13 residues. CDR3 loop: CASSPPGSSGQYF. The CDR3 DNA is TGTGCCAGCAGCCCACCGGGATCGTCGGGGCAGTACTTC.

In the case of this clonotype: Given a much more abundant clone one base away, this may be a read error. The rearrangement joins TRBV20-1 to TRBJ2-1, with TRBD2 matching 8 bases. CDR3 length: 17 residues. In germline, CDR1 is DFQATT, CDR2 SNEGSKA (reference sequence). The CDR3 bases are TGCAGTGCTCCGCGGCTCCGACTAGCGCCTGTTAAACATGAGCAGTTATTC. Protein: CSAPRLRLAPVKHEQLF.

This chain connects TRBV30 to TRBJ2-1, with 9 bases aligning to TRBD2. The CDR3 consists of 13 residues. In germline, CDR1 is GTSNPN, CDR2 SVGIG (reference sequence). Germline trimming cut 7 bases from V and 8 bases from J; bases unmatched to any gene: 9. In DNA form, the CDR3 reads TGTGCCTCCAATAGCGGGAGCAGGGATGAGCAGTTCTTC. Its translation is CASNSGSRDEQFF.

The gene calls are TRBV2 and TRBJ1-4; tentative D call: TRBD1 (6 bases). V was cut by 6 bases and J by 17 bases, with 22 bases left in between. In germline, CDR1 is SNHLY, CDR2 FYNNEI. This CDR3 spans 13 amino acids. The chain's CDR3 is CASSADIPEGHFF. DNA for the CDR3: TGTGCCAGCAGCGCGGATATTCCGGAGGGACATTTTTTT.

At least ten counts were recorded for this clonotype. The rearrangement uses TRBV7-2 and TRBJ2-7, with TRBD2 identical over 14 bases. The V and J ends lost 1 base and 4 bases, in that order; junction bases with no gene match: 9. The germline CDR1 and CDR2 sequences are SGHTA and FQGNSA. The CDR3 extends over 18 amino acids. The CDR3 DNA reads as TGTGCCAGCAGCTTAGGGTTGCGGAGACTAGCGGGGGGGTACGAGCAGTACTTC. This gives the protein CASSLGLRRLAGGYEQYF.

This clonotype has more than one count but fewer than ten. The chain is built from TRBV29-1 and TRBJ2-3; D is possibly TRBD2 (6 bases). This CDR3 contains 12 residues. CDR1 and CDR2 from the germline V gene are SQVTM and ANQGSEA. Trimming cost V 3 bases and J 4 bases, with 8 bases left between them. CDR3 protein: CSVEEGADTQYF. For the CDR3, the DNA is TGCAGCGTTGAGGAGGGAGCAGATACGCAGTATTTT.

The CDR3 sequence: CSAPWTGNTGELFF. CDR3 in DNA: TGCAGTGCTCCGTGGACCGGGAACACCGGGGAGCTGTTTTTT. The V call is TRBV20-1, the J call TRBJ2-2; no reliable D call. The germline V and J ends were trimmed by 5 bases and 1 base, with 11 bases remaining between them. Per germline, CDR1 DFQATT and CDR2 SNEGSKA (reference sequence). This CDR3 is 14 amino acids long.